These 26 T cell receptor beta chains originate from one sample sequenced in a study of blood T cell repertoires in COVID-19. Clones were read by immunoSEQ multiplex PCR, and TCRdb kept only the in-frame ones, dropping some. The sample consists of about 120,000 clones, more than 75% of them appearing once. Sequencing was carried out using peripheral blood. The origin of the receptors is a woman in her fifties or sixties with acute or convalescent COVID-19.

This rearrangement joins TRBV18 to TRBJ2-7; 11 nucleotides agree with TRBD1. V trimming: 3 bases; J trimming: 4 bases; junction bases outside the gene matches: 5. The CDR3 consists of 15 residues. Germline V gives CDR1 KGHSH, CDR2 LQKENI. The CDR3 loop reads CASSPVGQGAYEQYF. For the CDR3, the DNA is TGTGCCAGCTCACCGGTCGGACAGGGGGCGTACGAGCAGTACTTC. The whole variable domain, filled in from reference TRBV18 and TRBJ2-7, reads NAGVMQNPRHLVRRRGQEARLRCSPMKGHSHVYWYRQLPEEGLKFMVYLQKENIIDESGMPKERFSAEFPKEGPSILRIQQVVRGDSAAYFCASSPVGQGAYEQYFGPGTRLTVT.

The chain uses TRBV4-1 and TRBJ2-1, with 9 bases matching TRBD1. Germline V gene sequence: CDR1 MGHRA, CDR2 YSYEKL. The CDR3 sequence is 16 residues long. Losses at the gene ends were 2 bases for V and 7 bases for J; bases not matched to a gene: 9. CDR3 coding DNA: TGCGCCAGCAGCCAAACCTCCGGGACAGGGAAAAATGAGCAGTTCTTC. Encoded protein: CASSQTSGTGKNEQFF.

The chain is built from TRBV6-6 and TRBJ2-1, with 8 bases aligning to TRBD2. V trimming: 5 bases; J trimming: 4 bases; junction bases outside the gene matches: 4. This CDR3 spans 14 amino acids. Germline CDR1 reads MNHNY; CDR2 reads SVGAGI (reference sequence). The CDR3 loop is CASSRLASYNEQFF. The CDR3 DNA follows: TGTGCCAGCAGTCGACTAGCGAGTTACAATGAGCAGTTCTTC.

This chain joins TRBV27 and TRBJ1-2; no clear D. The CDR3 runs 16 residues. Germline V gene lookup returns CDR1 MNHEY and CDR2 SMNVEV (reference sequence). V lost 3 bases, J lost 3 bases, and 17 bases lay in between. DNA for the CDR3: TGTGCCAGCAGTTTCGGGGAGGGCAGGCCCCACTATGGCTACACCTTC. Amino acid sequence: CASSFGEGRPHYGYTF.

This chain connects TRBV30 to TRBJ2-3; 7 positions match TRBD1. V trimming: 2 bases; J trimming: 0 bases; junction bases outside the gene matches: 8. This CDR3 has 16 amino acids. From germline, CDR1 is GTSNPN and CDR2 SVGIG (reference sequence). CDR3 sequence reads: CAWSRDSILSTDTQYF. The CDR3 DNA follows: TGTGCCTGGAGTCGGGACAGTATACTAAGCACAGATACGCAGTATTTT. Full variable domain (outside the CDR3, taken from reference TRBV30 and TRBJ2-3): SQTIHQWPATLVQPVGSPLSLECTVEGTSNPNLYWYRQAAGRGLQLLFYSVGIGQISSEVPQNLSASRPQDRQFILSSKKLLLSDSGFYLCAWSRDSILSTDTQYFGPGTRLTVL.

The chain combines TRBV7-9 with TRBJ2-4; TRBD1 matches at 8 bases. V shed 6 bases, J shed 0 bases, and the junction held 10 bases outside the gene matches. The CDR3 covers 17 residues. CDR1 SEHNR and CDR2 FQNEAQ come from the germline V gene (reference sequence). The CDR3 region has the DNA TGTGCCAGCAGTTTTGACAGGGGTGGCCTAGCCAAAAACATTCAGTACTTC. This sequence encodes CASSFDRGGLAKNIQYF. Variable domain in full (rest from reference TRBV7-9 and TRBJ2-4): DTGVSQNPRHKITKRGQNVTFRCDPISEHNRLYWYRQTLGQGPEFLTYFQNEAQLEKSRLLSDRFSAERPKGSFSTLEIQRTEQGDSAMYLCASSFDRGGLAKNIQYFGAGTRLSVL.

V gene TRBV12-3 or TRBV12-4 combines with J gene TRBJ1-2, with 8 bases lining up with TRBD1. The length of the CDR3 is 13 residues. V gave up 4 bases and J gave up 3 bases; unmatched junction bases: 1. CDR3 bases: TGTGCCAGCAGTTCACAGGGGGACTATGGCTACACCTTC. Amino acid sequence: CASSSQGDYGYTF.

The chain joins TRBV30 to TRBJ1-3; 8 bases fit TRBD1. The CDR3 length is 15 residues. In germline, CDR1 is GTSNPN, CDR2 SVGIG (reference sequence). J lost 2 bases, V lost 4 bases, and 7 bases had no gene match. CDR3 nucleotides: TGTGCCTGGACCATTGGACAGGGAACTGGAAACACCATATATTTT. Residues: CAWTIGQGTGNTIYF.

V usage is TRBV19 and J usage is TRBJ2-5; a weak D match, TRBD2 (5 bases). Between the trimmed V and J ends, which lost 2 bases and 5 bases, there was a span of 9 bases. CDR1 and CDR2 (germline): LNHDA, SQIVND (reference sequence). The CDR3 spans 13 residues. CDR3 region: CASSITRRETQYF. The CDR3, as DNA: TGTGCCAGTAGTATAACACGGAGGGAGACCCAGTACTTC.

The J gene is TRBJ2-2, the V gene TRBV15; tentatively, D is TRBD1 (6 bases). CDR3 size: 12 residues. V was cut by 7 bases and J by 3 bases, with 6 bases left in between. Germline values: CDR1 LNHNV, CDR2 YYDKDF (reference sequence). CDR3 nucleotides: TGTGCCACCACAGGGGACACCGGGGAGCTGTTTTTT. Protein: CATTGDTGELFF.

The chain recombines TRBV24-1 with TRBJ2-3, with D hard to call. Germline loops: CDR1 KGHDR, CDR2 SFDVKD. The CDR3 spans 14 residues. V was clipped by 4 bases and J by 2 bases, with 9 bases between them. The CDR3 here is CATSDQEHTDTQYF. In nucleotides, the CDR3 is TGTGCCACCAGTGACCAGGAACACACAGATACGCAGTATTTT.

This clone was observed a few times. The J gene is TRBJ1-2, the V gene TRBV7-8; 8 bases map to TRBD1. V was pared by 5 bases and J by 4 bases, with 12 bases of the junction left unmatched. The CDR3 has 16 amino acids. CDR1 and CDR2 from the germline V gene are SGHVS and FQNEAQ. The CDR3 protein is CASSPGLRQGIYGYTF. The CDR3 nucleotides are TGTGCCAGCAGCCCCGGACTGAGACAGGGGATCTATGGCTACACCTTC.

The CDR3 reads CAISDRGRAHEQFF. The DNA for the CDR3 is TGTGCCATCAGTGACCGAGGGAGAGCCCATGAGCAGTTCTTC. V and J are TRBV10-3 and TRBJ2-1; D is perhaps TRBD2 (5 bases). Per germline, CDR1 ENHRY and CDR2 SYGVKD. Trimming removed 3 bases from V and 8 bases from J, with 14 bases in between. This CDR3 is built from 14 residues.

This clone was picked up one time. The chain employs TRBV5-1 and TRBJ2-1, with D possibly being TRBD2 (6 bases). Germline lookup yields CDR1 SGHRS and CDR2 YFSETQ. V was pared by 4 bases and J by 5 bases, with 13 bases between. The CDR3 loop spans 14 amino acids. Here the CDR3 DNA reads TGCGCCAGCAGCAAGACTAGGGTTGACAATGAGCAGTTCTTC. Translation: CASSKTRVDNEQFF.

This chain joins TRBV15 and TRBJ2-3; 14 positions agree with TRBD2. With 5 bases clipped from V and 8 bases from J, the junction kept 9 bases outside the gene matches. The length of the CDR3 is 16 residues. Germline V CDR1 and CDR2: LNHNV, YYDKDF (reference sequence). CDR3 residues: CATSWGLAGDSGTQYF. CDR3 coding DNA: TGTGCCACCAGCTGGGGACTAGCGGGGGATTCAGGTACGCAGTATTTT.

The chain links TRBV4-3 to TRBJ2-5; 15 positions match TRBD2. The CDR3 runs to 16 residues. The V gene's germline CDR1 is LGHNA and CDR2 YSLEER. V lost 4 bases, J lost 2 bases, and 2 bases stayed unmatched. The chain's CDR3 is CASSRGLAGGQETQYF. As DNA, the CDR3 is TGCGCCAGCAGCCGCGGACTAGCGGGGGGGCAAGAGACCCAGTACTTC.

The chain joins TRBV7-2 to TRBJ2-7; 11 bases agree with TRBD1. Germline CDR1 is SGHTA and CDR2 is FQGNSA. The trim removed 2 bases at V and 7 bases at J, leaving 16 bases unmatched. The CDR3 totals 18 residues. The CDR3: CASSLLINWDRGVEEQYF. The CDR3 DNA is TGTGCCAGCAGCTTACTAATAAACTGGGACAGGGGGGTAGAGGAGCAGTACTTC. Full variable domain (remainder filled in from reference TRBV7-2 and TRBJ2-7): GAGVSQSPSNKVTEKGKDVELRCDPISGHTALYWYRQSLGQGLEFLIYFQGNSAPDKSGLPSDRFSAERTGGSVSTLTIQRTQQEDSAVYLCASSLLINWDRGVEEQYFGPGTRLTVT.

The V call is TRBV23-1, the J call TRBJ1-1; D gene unclear. TRBV23-1 is known as an ORF, though its function is uncertain. The CDR3 contains 14 residues. V was trimmed by 0 bases and J by 0 bases, leaving 5 bases between them. Here the CDR3 reads CASSQSILNTEAFF. CDR3 in DNA: TGCGCCAGCAGTCAATCCATCCTGAACACTGAAGCTTTCTTT.

This chain links TRBV3-1 (or the pseudogene TRBV3-2) with TRBJ2-3, with 7 bases identical to TRBD2. J lost 4 bases, V lost 2 bases, and 6 bases had no gene match. Per the germline V gene, CDR1 is LGHDT and CDR2 is YNNKEL (reference sequence). CDR3 size: 15 residues. CDR3 in amino acids: CASSQYGLAADTQYF. The CDR3 coding sequence is TGTGCCAGCAGCCAATACGGCCTAGCGGCAGATACGCAGTATTTT.

The CDR3 region is CASSYPGLAGGEQYF. CDR3 DNA sequence: TGTGCCAGCAGTTACCCGGGACTAGCGGGAGGCGAGCAGTACTTC. The V call is TRBV6-2 or TRBV6-3, the J call TRBJ2-7; TRBD2 matches 15 bases. CDR3 length equals 15 residues. V was pared by 2 bases and J by 6 bases, with 2 bases of the junction left unmatched. Germline V gene data show CDR1 as MNHEY and CDR2 as SVGEGT.

This chain joins TRBV7-6 and TRBJ1-3; D is ambiguous. The CDR3 is made up of 18 amino acids. V was pared by 4 bases and J by 0 bases, with 19 bases between. CDR1 is SGHVS and CDR2 is FNYEAQ in the germline V gene. CDR3 residues: CASSSGRAGKASGNTIYF. As DNA, the CDR3 is TGTGCCAGCAGCTCAGGAAGGGCGGGTAAAGCCTCTGGAAACACCATATATTTT. Using reference TRBV7-6 and TRBJ1-3 for the parts outside the CDR3, the full variable domain is GAGVSQSPRYKVTKRGQDVALRCDPISGHVSLYWYRQALGQGPEFLTYFNYEAQQDKSGLPNDRFSAERPEGSISTLTIQRTEQRDSAMYRCASSSGRAGKASGNTIYFGEGSWLTVV.

The chain employs TRBV11-2 and TRBJ2-2; no clear D gene. V lost 2 bases to trimming and J lost 3 bases, with 7 bases between them. The germline gives CDR1 SGHAT, CDR2 FQNNGV. The CDR3 spans 14 residues. The CDR3: CASSLTEDTGELFF. Here the CDR3 DNA reads TGTGCCAGCAGCTTAACCGAGGACACCGGGGAGCTGTTTTTT.

This clone was seen just once. This chain links TRBV5-6 with TRBJ2-4; D is perhaps TRBD2 (5 bases). The CDR3 extends over 15 amino acids. Trimming removed 4 bases at V and 0 bases at J, with 11 bases between. CDR1 and CDR2 (germline): SGHDT, YYEEEE. The CDR3 reads CASSPGIIAKNIQYF. In DNA, the CDR3 is TGTGCCAGCAGCCCGGGGATAATAGCCAAAAACATTCAGTACTTC.

This chain connects TRBV6-5 to TRBJ1-2; a weak D match, TRBD1 (6 bases). The CDR3 totals 14 residues. V was trimmed by 0 bases and J by 3 bases, leaving 8 bases between them. Per the germline V gene, CDR1 is MNHEY and CDR2 is SVGAGI. The CDR3 region is CASSYSYRDYGYTF. CDR3 sequence (DNA): TGTGCCAGCAGTTACTCGTACAGGGACTATGGCTACACCTTC.

This clone has a handful of counts. This chain connects TRBV25-1 to TRBJ1-1, with a weak D call TRBD1 (5 bases). The V gene's germline CDR1 is MGHDK and CDR2 SYGVNS. V gave up 1 base and J gave up 1 base, with 13 bases separating them. The CDR3 has 16 amino acids. Here the CDR3 DNA reads TGTGCCAGCAGTGAATGGGGCGTTTTAGGGAACACTGAAGCTTTCTTT. Its translation: CASSEWGVLGNTEAFF.

This clone was seen once. J is TRBJ1-2 and V is TRBV6-2 or TRBV6-3; TRBD1 agrees at 7 bases. This CDR3 is 17 amino acids long. V shed 2 bases and J 6 bases; nucleotides not matched to a gene: 15. Germline-derived CDR1 and CDR2 are MNHEY and SVGEGT. CDR3 nucleotide sequence: TGTGCCAGCAGTTACGGGGACGACAGGGTCGCTAGGGATGGCTACACCTTC. This gives the protein CASSYGDDRVARDGYTF.